A selection of T cell receptor beta chains follows, all from one sample in a study of cytomegalovirus exposure and HLA in healthy donors. TCRdb keeps only in-frame clones here, not all; method: immunoSEQ multiplex PCR. The sample yields 150,000 to 200,000 clones, roughly 85% seen once. The sample comprised PBMCs. The source of these receptors is a man aged 18-30 years in good health and CMV-seropositive. Each CDR3 is given with its conserved first and last residue. A clone size is listed for some rows: how often the clone was seen (once, few, many), or a class if it is expanded.

V gene	J gene	clone size	CDR3 protein
TRBV5-1	TRBJ2-5	few	CASSYEETQYF
TRBV28	TRBJ1-5	.	CASSLPGDQPQHF
TRBV5-1	TRBJ2-3	few	CASSLGPVGGRDTQYF
TRBV5-1	TRBJ2-2	.	CASSLKGSRNTGELFF
TRBV15	TRBJ2-5	.	CATSSDSPQETQYF
TRBV4-3	TRBJ2-1	.	CASSQIGGNEQFF
TRBV7-9	TRBJ1-2	.	CASSPVGRVNYGYTF
TRBV30	TRBJ2-5	.	CAWSVLDSAQETQYF
TRBV11-2	TRBJ1-2	.	CASQALDRSSNYGYTF
TRBV29-1	TRBJ2-3	.	CSVERASGAGDTQYF
TRBV2	TRBJ1-1	.	CASSERGGVTEAFF
TRBV6-1	TRBJ1-3	.	CASSNGGYSGNTIYF
TRBV7-2	TRBJ2-5	few	CASSLRNSGSVETQYF
TRBV9	TRBJ2-7	.	CASSIGDRGFHEQYF
TRBV10-3	TRBJ2-1	.	CATAGRREVTDQNNEQFF
TRBV6-5	TRBJ2-1	.	CASSYFGAGVGNEQFF
TRBV5-6	TRBJ2-7	.	CASSLQSSYEQYF
TRBV21-1	TRBJ1-2	once	CASSFFQGDFYGYTF
TRBV5-1	TRBJ2-1	.	CASSLALGGPNEQFF
TRBV7-9	TRBJ2-1	.	CASSSDRYNEQFF
TRBV13	TRBJ1-2	.	CASSLSGASYGYTF
TRBV7-2	TRBJ2-1	.	CASSFGGDNNEQFF